The sequence of this T cell receptor beta chain was determined in a study of CD4 T cells in relation to SARS-CoV-2 and coronaviruses. A remark on this clone: The antigen remains undetermined.

V shed 0 bases and J shed 2 bases, with 11 bases lying between them. Germline CDR1 reads SGHNT; CDR2 reads YENEEA. The CDR3 has 16 residues. General study findings and limits: SARS-CoV-2-driven expansion was significantly weaker in crossreactive than monoreactive clones.

Naive and memory CD4+ T cell DNA was deep-sequenced without culture. Measured with immunoSEQ multiplex PCR; TCRdb has only the in-frame clones, and not every one. The sample yields 10,000 or so clones, 80% to 90% seen once. Sequences were obtained from naive CD4+ T cells from PBMCs. Subset of the sample: naive CD4+ T cells isolated by negative enrichment. The V and J genes are TRBV11-3 and TRBJ2-1; no firm D call. This receptor was identified in an adult with COVID-19. DNA of the CDR3: TGTGCCAGCAGCTTAGATCGGGCGGAAACCTACAATGAGCAGTTCTTC. Its protein is CASSLDRAETYNEQFF. Full variable domain (missing parts from reference TRBV11-3 and TRBJ2-1): EAGVVQSPRYKIIEKKQPVAFWCNPISGHNTLYWYLQNLGQGPELLIRYENEEAVDDSQLPKDRFSAERLKGVDSTLKIQPAELGDSAVYLCASSLDRAETYNEQFFGPGTRLTVL.